This entry features one TCR beta chain sequence. Its antigen remains unidentified. Other nucleotide sequences from this sample produce the same CDR3. The sample comes from a study of shared clonotypes between healthy human individuals. On the study more broadly: Donors, aged 18 to 49, were a couple of women and a few men.

Study-wide results and caveats: Rarefaction showed sorted-subset sequencing was incomplete despite large depth.

In the sorted-subset replicate PCRs, around 0.2 ug DNA, some 30,000 T cell genomes, was used. Profiled with immunoSEQ multiplex PCR; TCRdb holds only in-frame clones, not every one. The sample yields some 2,000,000 clones, 95% seen once. Per the germline V gene, CDR1 is KGHSH and CDR2 is LQKENI. CDR3 size: 14 residues. The V end was cut by 0 bases, the J end by 0 bases, with 5 bases between. The receptor was derived from a man aged 18 to 29 in good health. Sequencing was done on a sample of naive CD4+ T cells sorted from blood. Stated subset: CD45RA+ positively selected. The chain couples TRBV18 to TRBJ1-1; D gene unclear. The CDR3 loop reads CASSPPGMNTEAFF. The CDR3 DNA reads as TGTGCCAGCTCACCACCGGGTATGAACACTGAAGCTTTCTTT.